This T cell receptor beta chain originates from a study of patients and donors after allogeneic stem cell transplantation. TCRdb processed the RT-PCR reads anew with MiXCR; each CDR3 protein has one entry. The sample consists of some 230,000 distinct CDR3 sequences, 14% of them appearing once. CDR1 and CDR2 from the germline V gene are LGHDT and YNNKEL (reference sequence). This CDR3 contains 12 residues. V dropped 1 base and J dropped 8 bases, with 3 bases sitting between them. V and J are TRBV3-1 and TRBJ1-6; D gene unclear. The sample comprised blood, either unsorted or a sorted T cell fraction (not recorded which). This TCR derives from a human donor who was either an allogeneic HSCT recipient or a stem cell or donor lymphocyte infusion donor (not recorded which). It is not recorded whose cells these are; they may come from a transplant donor. In DNA form, the CDR3 reads TGTGCCAGCAGCCAAGCGGATTCACCCCTCCACTTT. Its protein product is CASSQADSPLHF.